The rows below give T cell receptor beta chains drawn from one sample of a study of radiation and T cells in renal cell carcinoma. Assay used: immunoSEQ multiplex PCR; TCRdb lists only in-frame clones, some missing. The profile shows approximately 150,000 clones, approximately 82% of them singletons. The sample here was blood, taken from a patient whose treatment included radiotherapy and nephrectomy. These receptors all come from a woman in her forties or fifties with renal cell carcinoma. CDR3s include the opening cysteine and the closing phenylalanine or tryptophan. Each record gives: J gene, clone size, V gene, CDR3 protein. Rows give clone size only sometimes, using once, few, many, or a class for an expanded clone.

j_gene: TRBJ1-5; abundance: few; v_gene: TRBV6-1; CDR3aa: CASARDRVHQPQHF
j_gene: TRBJ1-5; abundance: NA; v_gene: TRBV28; CDR3aa: CASSQGGEPQHF
j_gene: TRBJ1-3; abundance: NA; v_gene: TRBV7-2; CDR3aa: CASSLRIGRAGNTIYF
j_gene: TRBJ1-3; abundance: NA; v_gene: TRBV5-1; CDR3aa: CASSLGPSGNTIYF
j_gene: TRBJ1-5; abundance: NA; v_gene: TRBV4-3; CDR3aa: CASSQDEAGNQPQHF
j_gene: TRBJ1-1; abundance: NA; v_gene: TRBV28; CDR3aa: CASSLVGMNTEAFF
j_gene: TRBJ2-1; abundance: NA; v_gene: TRBV30; CDR3aa: CAWTSSRDNEQFF
j_gene: TRBJ2-2; abundance: NA; v_gene: TRBV18; CDR3aa: CASSPGLAGTGELFF
j_gene: TRBJ1-1; abundance: NA; v_gene: TRBV6-5; CDR3aa: CASSRTGFNTEAFF
j_gene: TRBJ1-6; abundance: NA; v_gene: TRBV14; CDR3aa: CASSQVGLDSPLHF
j_gene: TRBJ2-1; abundance: NA; v_gene: TRBV2; CDR3aa: CASSDDGTSYNEQFF
j_gene: TRBJ1-1; abundance: NA; v_gene: TRBV4-2; CDR3aa: CASSQDLGGPTEAFF
j_gene: TRBJ2-7; abundance: NA; v_gene: TRBV6-5; CDR3aa: CASGRDRDHEQYF
j_gene: TRBJ2-5; abundance: NA; v_gene: TRBV5-1; CDR3aa: CASSALQGREETQYF
j_gene: TRBJ1-5; abundance: NA; v_gene: TRBV5-1; CDR3aa: CASSLDGGSQPQHF
j_gene: TRBJ1-6; abundance: once; v_gene: TRBV6-5; CDR3aa: CASSYPNSPLHF
j_gene: TRBJ1-2; abundance: few; v_gene: TRBV2; CDR3aa: CASALREDYGYTF
j_gene: TRBJ2-7; abundance: once; v_gene: TRBV6-5; CDR3aa: CASRGVNEQYF
j_gene: TRBJ2-7; abundance: NA; v_gene: TRBV20-1; CDR3aa: CSARSSDEQYF
j_gene: TRBJ2-7; abundance: NA; v_gene: TRBV20-1; CDR3aa: CSASSLDEQYF
j_gene: TRBJ2-3; abundance: NA; v_gene: TRBV30; CDR3aa: CAWSVGASTDTQYF
j_gene: TRBJ2-7; abundance: NA; v_gene: TRBV4-3; CDR3aa: CASSQGQTSVGYEQYF
j_gene: TRBJ2-3; abundance: NA; v_gene: TRBV30; CDR3aa: CAWSRARTDTQYF
j_gene: TRBJ1-1; abundance: few; v_gene: TRBV20-1; CDR3aa: CSARDPPEAFF
j_gene: TRBJ1-3; abundance: NA; v_gene: TRBV1; CDR3aa: CTSSQEGNTIYF
j_gene: TRBJ2-2; abundance: NA; v_gene: TRBV6-6; CDR3aa: CASRTGGMNTGELFF
j_gene: TRBJ1-6; abundance: few; v_gene: TRBV18; CDR3aa: CASSAFEGRSPLHF
j_gene: TRBJ2-7; abundance: NA; v_gene: TRBV9; CDR3aa: CASSPRMGSNEQYF
j_gene: TRBJ1-4; abundance: once; v_gene: TRBV28; CDR3aa: CASSSATEKLFF
j_gene: TRBJ2-2; abundance: NA; v_gene: TRBV5-4; CDR3aa: CASSLDLGSGELFF
j_gene: TRBJ2-7; abundance: NA; v_gene: TRBV6-1; CDR3aa: CASRGAGGYEQYF
j_gene: TRBJ2-2; abundance: NA; v_gene: TRBV27; CDR3aa: CASSSWGLNTGELFF
j_gene: TRBJ2-1; abundance: NA; v_gene: TRBV19; CDR3aa: CATSPPLALSSYNEQFF
j_gene: TRBJ1-4; abundance: few; v_gene: TRBV25-1; CDR3aa: CASSEKSGPEEKLFF
j_gene: TRBJ2-3; abundance: NA; v_gene: TRBV4-1; CDR3aa: CASSQEAGSTDTQYF
j_gene: TRBJ2-1; abundance: NA; v_gene: TRBV7-2; CDR3aa: CASSPGRASYNEQFF
j_gene: TRBJ2-7; abundance: NA; v_gene: TRBV5-1; CDR3aa: CASSLVSDLYEQYF
j_gene: TRBJ2-7; abundance: NA; v_gene: TRBV4-3; CDR3aa: CASSLGLAGVEQYF
j_gene: TRBJ1-2; abundance: NA; v_gene: TRBV9; CDR3aa: CASSVGSLGSGYTF
j_gene: TRBJ2-3; abundance: once; v_gene: TRBV4-2; CDR3aa: CASKGHHSTSTDTQYF
j_gene: TRBJ1-3; abundance: NA; v_gene: TRBV9; CDR3aa: CASQHSIHSGNTIYF
j_gene: TRBJ2-7; abundance: NA; v_gene: TRBV18; CDR3aa: CASSPRTEDTYEQYF
j_gene: TRBJ2-7; abundance: NA; v_gene: TRBV10-1; CDR3aa: CASSVGGEQYF
j_gene: TRBJ1-3; abundance: NA; v_gene: TRBV10-3; CDR3aa: CAISESKSQGGNTIYF
j_gene: TRBJ1-2; abundance: NA; v_gene: TRBV6-5; CDR3aa: CASIIGVGGYTF
j_gene: TRBJ2-7; abundance: NA; v_gene: TRBV10-3; CDR3aa: CATTGVSEQYF
j_gene: TRBJ1-1; abundance: NA; v_gene: TRBV27; CDR3aa: CASSPRDSTEAFF
j_gene: TRBJ1-1; abundance: few; v_gene: TRBV7-7; CDR3aa: CASSLVANTEAFF